The entry below describes one T cell receptor beta chain. The antigen is undetermined. TCR beta VDJ and CDR3 profiling used genomic DNA as template. MiXCR, run by TCRdb on the reads, gives a single entry per CDR3 protein. This table has fewer than 200,000 distinct CDR3 sequences, under 55% appearing once. CDR3 length: 12 amino acids. The V end was cut by 5 bases, the J end by 5 bases, with 5 bases between. Germline lookup yields CDR1 KGHDR and CDR2 SFDVKD. The data originate from a study of CD8+CD57+ T cells in acquired aplastic anemia. Those patients picked for sequencing had displayed CD8+CD57+ cell expansion on flow cytometry. General study results and limits: Between patients and controls, approximately 29 CD8+ CDR3 sequences were found in common.

The receptor comes from a human donor with aplastic anemia. Sequenced material: sorted CD4+, CD8+, or CD8+CD57+ T cells (not recorded which) from PBMCs. The chain has TRBV24-1 and TRBJ2-2; a possible D gene is TRBD2 (5 bases). The CDR3 is CATSAGTGELFF. CDR3 sequence (DNA): TGTGCCACCAGTGCGGGAACCGGGGAGCTGTTTTTT.